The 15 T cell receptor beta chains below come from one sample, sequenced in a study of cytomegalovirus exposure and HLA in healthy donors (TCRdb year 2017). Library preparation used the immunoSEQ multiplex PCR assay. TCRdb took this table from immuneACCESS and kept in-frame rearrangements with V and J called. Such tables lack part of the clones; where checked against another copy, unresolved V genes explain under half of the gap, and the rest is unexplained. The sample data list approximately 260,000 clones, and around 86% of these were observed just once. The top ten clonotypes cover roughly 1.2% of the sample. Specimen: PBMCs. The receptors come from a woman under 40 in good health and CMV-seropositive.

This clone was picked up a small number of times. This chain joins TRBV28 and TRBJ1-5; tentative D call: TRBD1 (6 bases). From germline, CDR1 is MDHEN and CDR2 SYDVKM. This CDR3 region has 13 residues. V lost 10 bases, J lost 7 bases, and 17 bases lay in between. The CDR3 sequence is CATDTGSWQPQHF. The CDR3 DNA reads TGTGCCACTGATACAGGGTCTTGGCAGCCCCAGCATTTT. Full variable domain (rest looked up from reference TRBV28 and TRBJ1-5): DVKVTQSSRYLVKRTGEKVFLECVQDMDHENMFWYRQDPGLGLRLIYFSYDVKMKEKGDIPEGYSVSREKKERFSLILESASTNQTSMYLCATDTGSWQPQHFGDGTRLSIL.

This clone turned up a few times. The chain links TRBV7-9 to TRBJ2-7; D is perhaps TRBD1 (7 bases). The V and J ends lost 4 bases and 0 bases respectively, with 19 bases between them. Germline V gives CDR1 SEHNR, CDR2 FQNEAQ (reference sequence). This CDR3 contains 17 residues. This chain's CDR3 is CASSSPGGGGSSYEQYF. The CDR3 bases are TGTGCCAGCAGCTCCCCAGGGGGAGGTGGGAGCTCCTACGAGCAGTACTTC.

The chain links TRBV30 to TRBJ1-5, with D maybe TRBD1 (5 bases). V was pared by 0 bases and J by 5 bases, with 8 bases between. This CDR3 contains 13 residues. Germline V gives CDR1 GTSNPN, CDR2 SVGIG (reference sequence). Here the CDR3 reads CAWSVARDQPQHF. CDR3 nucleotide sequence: TGTGCCTGGAGTGTCGCCAGGGATCAGCCCCAGCATTTT.

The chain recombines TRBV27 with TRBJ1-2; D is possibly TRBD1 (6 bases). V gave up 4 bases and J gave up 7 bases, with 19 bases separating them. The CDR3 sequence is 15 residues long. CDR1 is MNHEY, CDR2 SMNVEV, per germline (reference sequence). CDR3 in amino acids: CASSSEPQGTGGYTF. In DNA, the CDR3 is TGTGCCAGCAGTTCAGAGCCCCAGGGGACGGGTGGCTACACCTTC.

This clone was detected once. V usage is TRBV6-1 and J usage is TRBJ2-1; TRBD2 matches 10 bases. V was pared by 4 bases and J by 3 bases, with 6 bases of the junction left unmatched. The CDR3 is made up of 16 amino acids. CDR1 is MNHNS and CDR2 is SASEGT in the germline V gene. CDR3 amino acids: CASSGLAGANYNEQFF. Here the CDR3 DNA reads TGTGCCAGCAGTGGTCTAGCGGGAGCCAACTACAATGAGCAGTTCTTC.

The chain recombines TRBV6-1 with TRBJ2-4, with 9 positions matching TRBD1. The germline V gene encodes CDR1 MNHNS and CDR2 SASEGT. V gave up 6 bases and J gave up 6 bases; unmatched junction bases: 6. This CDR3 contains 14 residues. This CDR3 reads CASSLGQGLNIQYF. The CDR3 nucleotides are TGTGCCAGCAGCCTGGGACAGGGTTTAAACATTCAGTACTTC.

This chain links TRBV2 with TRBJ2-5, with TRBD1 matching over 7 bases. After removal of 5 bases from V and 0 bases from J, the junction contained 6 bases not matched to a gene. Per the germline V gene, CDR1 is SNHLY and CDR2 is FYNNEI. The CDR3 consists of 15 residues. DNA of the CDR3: TGTGCCAGCAGTCCCGACAGGGCCCACCAAGAGACCCAGTACTTC. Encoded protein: CASSPDRAHQETQYF. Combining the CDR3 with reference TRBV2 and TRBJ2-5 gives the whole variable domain EPEVTQTPSHQVTQMGQEVILRCVPISNHLYFYWYRQILGQKVEFLVSFYNNEISEKSEIFDDQFSVERPDGSNFTLKIRSTKLEDSAMYFCASSPDRAHQETQYFGPGTRLLVL.

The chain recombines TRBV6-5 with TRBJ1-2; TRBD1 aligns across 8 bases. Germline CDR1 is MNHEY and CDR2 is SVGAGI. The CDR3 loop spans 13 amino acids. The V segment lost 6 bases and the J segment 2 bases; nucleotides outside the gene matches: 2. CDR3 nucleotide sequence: TGTGCCAGCAGCCGGACAGGGAACTATGGCTACACCTTC. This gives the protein CASSRTGNYGYTF.

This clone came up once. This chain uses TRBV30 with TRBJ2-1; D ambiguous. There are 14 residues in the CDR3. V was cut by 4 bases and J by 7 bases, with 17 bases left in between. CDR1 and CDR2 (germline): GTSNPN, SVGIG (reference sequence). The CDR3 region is CAWMPRLGLNEQFF. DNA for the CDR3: TGTGCCTGGATGCCTAGACTTGGCCTGAATGAGCAGTTCTTC.

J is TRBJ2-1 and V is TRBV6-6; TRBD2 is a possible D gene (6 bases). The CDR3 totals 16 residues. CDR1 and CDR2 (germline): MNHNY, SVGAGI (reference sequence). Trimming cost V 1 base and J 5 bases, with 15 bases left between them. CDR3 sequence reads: CASSYFSGTSNNEQFF. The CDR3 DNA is TGTGCCAGCAGTTACTTCTCCGGGACTTCTAACAATGAGCAGTTCTTC.

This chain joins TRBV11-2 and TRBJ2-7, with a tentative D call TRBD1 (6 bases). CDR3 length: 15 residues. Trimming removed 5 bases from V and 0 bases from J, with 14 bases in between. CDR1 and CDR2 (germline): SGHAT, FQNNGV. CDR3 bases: TGTGCCAGCAGCATTGGACAGCCACCCTCCTACGAGCAGTACTTC. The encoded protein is CASSIGQPPSYEQYF. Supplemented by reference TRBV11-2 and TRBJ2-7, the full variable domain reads EAGVAQSPRYKIIEKRQSVAFWCNPISGHATLYWYQQILGQGPKLLIQFQNNGVVDDSQLPKDRFSAERLKGVDSTLKIQPAKLEDSAVYLCASSIGQPPSYEQYFGPGTRLTVT.

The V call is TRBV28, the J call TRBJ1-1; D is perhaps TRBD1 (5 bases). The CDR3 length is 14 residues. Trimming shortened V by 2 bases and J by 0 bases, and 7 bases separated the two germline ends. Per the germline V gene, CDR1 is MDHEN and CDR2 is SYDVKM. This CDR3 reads CASSLRGLNTEAFF. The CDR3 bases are TGTGCCAGCAGTTTAAGGGGATTGAACACTGAAGCTTTCTTT.

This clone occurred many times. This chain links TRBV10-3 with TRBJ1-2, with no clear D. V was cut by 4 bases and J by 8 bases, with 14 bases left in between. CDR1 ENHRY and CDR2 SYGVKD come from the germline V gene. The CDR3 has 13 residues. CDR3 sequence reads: CAISGSLGDGYTF. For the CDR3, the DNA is TGTGCCATCAGTGGTTCTTTGGGAGACGGCTACACCTTC.

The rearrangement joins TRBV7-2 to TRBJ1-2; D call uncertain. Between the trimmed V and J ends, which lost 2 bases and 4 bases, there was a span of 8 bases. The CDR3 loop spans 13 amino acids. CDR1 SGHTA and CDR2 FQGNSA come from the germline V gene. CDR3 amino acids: CASSLKAGYGYTF. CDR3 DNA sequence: TGTGCCAGCAGCTTAAAGGCGGGCTATGGCTACACCTTC.

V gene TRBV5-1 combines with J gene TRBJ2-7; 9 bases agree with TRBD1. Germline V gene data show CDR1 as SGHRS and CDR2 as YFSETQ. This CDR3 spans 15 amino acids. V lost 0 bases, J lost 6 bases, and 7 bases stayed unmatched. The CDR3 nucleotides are TGCGCCAGCAGCTTGGGGGACAGGGAGCCGGGCGAGCAGTACTTC. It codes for CASSLGDREPGEQYF.